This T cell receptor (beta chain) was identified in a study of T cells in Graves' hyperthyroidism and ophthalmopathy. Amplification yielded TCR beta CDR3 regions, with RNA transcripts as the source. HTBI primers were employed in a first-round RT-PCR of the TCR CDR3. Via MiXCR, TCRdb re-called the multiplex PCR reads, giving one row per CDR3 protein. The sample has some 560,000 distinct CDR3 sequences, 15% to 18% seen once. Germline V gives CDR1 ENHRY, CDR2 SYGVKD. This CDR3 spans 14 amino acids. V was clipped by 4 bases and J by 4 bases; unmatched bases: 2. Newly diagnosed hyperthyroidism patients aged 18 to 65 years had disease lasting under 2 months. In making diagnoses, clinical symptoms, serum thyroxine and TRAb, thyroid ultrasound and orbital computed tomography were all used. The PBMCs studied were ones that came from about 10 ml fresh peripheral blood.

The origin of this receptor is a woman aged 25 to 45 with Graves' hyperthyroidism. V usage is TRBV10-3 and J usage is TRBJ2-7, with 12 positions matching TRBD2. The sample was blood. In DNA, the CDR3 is TGTGCCATCAGTGGGACTAGCGGGGAATACGAGCAGTACTTC. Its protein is CAISGTSGEYEQYF.